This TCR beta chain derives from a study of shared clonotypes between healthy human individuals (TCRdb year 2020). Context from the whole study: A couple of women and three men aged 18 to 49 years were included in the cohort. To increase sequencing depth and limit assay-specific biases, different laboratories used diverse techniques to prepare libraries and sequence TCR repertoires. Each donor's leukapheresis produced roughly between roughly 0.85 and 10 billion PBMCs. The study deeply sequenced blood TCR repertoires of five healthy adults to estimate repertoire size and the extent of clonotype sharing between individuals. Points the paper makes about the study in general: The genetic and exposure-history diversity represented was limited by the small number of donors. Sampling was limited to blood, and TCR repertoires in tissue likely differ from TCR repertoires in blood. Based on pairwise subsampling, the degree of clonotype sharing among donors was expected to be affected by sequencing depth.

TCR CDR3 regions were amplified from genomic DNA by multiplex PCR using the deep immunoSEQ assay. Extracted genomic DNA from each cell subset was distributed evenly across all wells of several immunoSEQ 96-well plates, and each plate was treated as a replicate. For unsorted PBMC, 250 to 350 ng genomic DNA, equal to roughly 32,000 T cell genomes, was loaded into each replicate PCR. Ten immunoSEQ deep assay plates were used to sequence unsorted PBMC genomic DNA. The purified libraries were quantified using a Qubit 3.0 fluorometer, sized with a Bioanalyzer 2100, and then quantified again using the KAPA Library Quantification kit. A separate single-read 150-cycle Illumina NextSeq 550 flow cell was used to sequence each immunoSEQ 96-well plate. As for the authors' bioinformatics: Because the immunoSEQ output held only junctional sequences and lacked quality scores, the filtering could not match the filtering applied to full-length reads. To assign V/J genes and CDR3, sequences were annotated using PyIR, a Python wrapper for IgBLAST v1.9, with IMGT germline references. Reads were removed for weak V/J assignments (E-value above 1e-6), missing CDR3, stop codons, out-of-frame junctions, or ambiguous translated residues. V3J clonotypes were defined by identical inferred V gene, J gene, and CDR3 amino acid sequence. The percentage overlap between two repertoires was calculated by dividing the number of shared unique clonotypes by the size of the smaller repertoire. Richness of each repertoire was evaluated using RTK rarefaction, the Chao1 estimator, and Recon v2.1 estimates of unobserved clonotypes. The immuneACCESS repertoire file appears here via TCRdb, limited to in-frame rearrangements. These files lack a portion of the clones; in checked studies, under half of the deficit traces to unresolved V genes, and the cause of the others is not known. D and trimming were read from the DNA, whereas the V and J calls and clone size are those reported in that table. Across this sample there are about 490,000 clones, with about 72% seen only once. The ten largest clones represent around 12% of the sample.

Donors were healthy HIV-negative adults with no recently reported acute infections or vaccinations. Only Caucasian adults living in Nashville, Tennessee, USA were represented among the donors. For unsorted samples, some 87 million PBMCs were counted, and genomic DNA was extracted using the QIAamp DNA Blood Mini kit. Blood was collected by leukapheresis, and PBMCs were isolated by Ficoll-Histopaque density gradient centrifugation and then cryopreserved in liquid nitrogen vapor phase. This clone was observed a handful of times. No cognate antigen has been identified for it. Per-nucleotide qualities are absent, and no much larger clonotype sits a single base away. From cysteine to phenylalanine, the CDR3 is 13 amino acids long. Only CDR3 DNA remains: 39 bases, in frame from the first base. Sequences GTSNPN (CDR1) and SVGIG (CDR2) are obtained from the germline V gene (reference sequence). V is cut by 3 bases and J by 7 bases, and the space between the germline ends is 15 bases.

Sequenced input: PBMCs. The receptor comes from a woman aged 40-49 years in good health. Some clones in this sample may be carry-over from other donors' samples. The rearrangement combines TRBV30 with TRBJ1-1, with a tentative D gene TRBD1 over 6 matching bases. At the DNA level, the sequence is TGTGCCTGGAGGCCACAGGGTTACGGTGAAGCTTTCTTT. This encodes CAWRPQGYGEAFF.